The sequence of this T cell receptor (beta chain) was determined in a study of cytomegalovirus exposure and HLA in healthy donors. PCR employed 60 Vbeta and 13 Jbeta primers. Data came from immunoSEQ multiplex PCR; TCRdb stores just in-frame clones and leaves some out. This sample has 85,000 to 120,000 clones; approximately 87% occur once, and the top ten carry roughly 2.6%. Study conclusions and caveats: Diagnosis of cytomegalovirus status made by the classifier reportedly showed high specificity and sensitivity. In a later analysis, HLA-associated TCR beta chains were more clonally expanded than equally common others. TCR beta sequences numbering roughly 18,000 were associated with HLA alleles at 0.05 false discovery rate in a later analysis.

CDR1 is LNHDA, CDR2 SQIVND, per germline (reference sequence). CDR3 length: 14 amino acids. Trimming took 7 bases from V and 0 from J, leaving 10 bases between them. This clone has just a few counts. Its antigen is not identified. The sequence derives from a man aged 35 to 55 in good health and CMV-seronegative. Material for sequencing was PBMCs. The V gene is TRBV19, the J gene TRBJ1-5; D may be TRBD1 (5 bases). The CDR3 here is CASNEQVSNQPQHF. Written as DNA, the CDR3 is TGTGCCAGTAATGAACAGGTTAGCAATCAGCCCCAGCATTTT.